These 3 T cell receptor beta chains were all obtained from the same sample, sequenced in a study of blood T cell repertoires in COVID-19. The table came from immunoSEQ multiplex PCR; TCRdb's copy has only in-frame clones and leaves some out. The repertoire holds a few hundred thousand clones, with roughly 80% as singletons. The sequenced sample was peripheral blood. These receptors were obtained from a man aged 30-40 years with active or convalescent COVID-19.

This clone was found a few times. The chain is built from TRBV6-6 and TRBJ1-3; no reliable D call. The CDR3 contains 13 residues. V lost 6 bases and J lost 1, with 7 bases in between. The germline CDR1 and CDR2 sequences are MNHNY and SVGAGI (reference sequence). CDR3 region: CASRERSGNTIYF. CDR3 DNA sequence: TGTGCCAGCAGAGAGCGGTCTGGAAACACCATATATTTT.

The chain joins TRBV7-9 to TRBJ1-2, with 7 nucleotides matching TRBD1. This CDR3 is 15 amino acids long. Germline CDR1 SEHNR, CDR2 FQNEAQ (reference sequence). V lost 2 bases and J lost 5; bases outside the gene matches: 8. Written as DNA, the CDR3 is TGTGCCAGCAGCTTATTCCCGGGACAGCTATATGGCTACACCTTC. This encodes CASSLFPGQLYGYTF.

The V call is TRBV30, the J call TRBJ2-3; tentatively, D is TRBD2 (5 bases). CDR1 is GTSNPN, CDR2 SVGIG, per germline (reference sequence). Trimming shortened V by 1 base and J by 5 bases, and 7 bases separated the two germline ends. CDR3 length equals 12 residues. This chain's CDR3 is CAWSALGDTQYF. Here the CDR3 DNA reads TGTGCCTGGAGTGCACTAGGAGATACGCAGTATTTT.